These T cell receptor beta chains were read from a single sample in a study of human T cells and chemical hapten exposure. TCRdb re-called the RACE reads with MiXCR, one entry per CDR3 protein. The sample holds around 100,000 distinct CDR3 sequences, 11% seen once. Sequencing was performed on whole blood, taken in connection with sensitization to the hapten diphenylcyclopropenone (DPC). The receptors stem from a woman aged 40 to 50 with alopecia areata. Some clones in this sample may be carry-over from other donors' samples. The CDR3 runs from the conserved cysteine through the conserved F or W. D genes are given only for firm matches. Part of the rows lack a size; the others show once, few, many or a class for expanded clones.

J gene | clone size | V gene | D gene | CDR3 DNA | CDR3 protein
TRBJ1-2 | few | TRBV7-8 | - | TGTGCCAGCAGCCCCCGTACAGATCACAGGGTCCACACCTTC | CASSPRTDHRVHTF
TRBJ2-7 | - | TRBV12-3/TRBV12-4 | - | TGTGCCAGCAGCGCGACAGTCTCCTACGAGCAGTACTTC | CASSATVSYEQYF
TRBJ1-2 | few | TRBV18 | - | TGTGCCAGCTCACCCCCAGCGAAGCCTGGCTACACCTTC | CASSPPAKPGYTF
TRBJ2-7 | many | TRBV2 | TRBD2 | TGTGCCAGCAGTTTGGCGGGAGGGCCATTCGAGCAGTACTTC | CASSLAGGPFEQYF
TRBJ1-6 | - | TRBV20-1 | - | TGCAGTCCGACTCGCAATTCACCCCTCCACTTT | CSPTRNSPLHF
TRBJ1-1 | many | TRBV7-8 | - | TGTGCCAGCAGCTTACGGTCGACGTCAACTGAAGCTTTCTTT | CASSLRSTSTEAFF
TRBJ1-1 | many | TRBV7-9 | - | TGTGCCAGCAGCTTAAGGGGCGCGAACACTGAAGCTTTCTTT | CASSLRGANTEAFF
TRBJ1-5 | few | TRBV6-6 | - | TGTGCCAGCAGTTCATCGGGTTTAGAGCCCCAGCATTTT | CASSSSGLEPQHF
TRBJ2-3 | once | TRBV29-1 | TRBD2 | TGCAGCGTTGTGGTAGCGGGATCCACAGATACGCAGTATTTT | CSVVVAGSTDTQYF
TRBJ2-7 | - | TRBV3-1 | - | TGTGCCAGCAGCCAAGTGGTGGCCGAGCAGTACTTC | CASSQVVAEQYF
TRBJ2-2 | - | TRBV5-1 | - | TGCGCCAGCAGCTCGGGGGGCTGGGACACCGGGGAGCTGTTTTTT | CASSSGGWDTGELFF
TRBJ1-2 | many | TRBV18 | TRBD1 | TGTGCCAGCTCACCGAGGGAGACAGGGAAGGCGGATGGCTACACCTTC | CASSPRETGKADGYTF
TRBJ2-5 | many | TRBV20-1 | TRBD2 | TGCAGTGCTCCCACTCCGGGACTAGCGGGGGGAGAGACCCAGTACTTC | CSAPTPGLAGGETQYF